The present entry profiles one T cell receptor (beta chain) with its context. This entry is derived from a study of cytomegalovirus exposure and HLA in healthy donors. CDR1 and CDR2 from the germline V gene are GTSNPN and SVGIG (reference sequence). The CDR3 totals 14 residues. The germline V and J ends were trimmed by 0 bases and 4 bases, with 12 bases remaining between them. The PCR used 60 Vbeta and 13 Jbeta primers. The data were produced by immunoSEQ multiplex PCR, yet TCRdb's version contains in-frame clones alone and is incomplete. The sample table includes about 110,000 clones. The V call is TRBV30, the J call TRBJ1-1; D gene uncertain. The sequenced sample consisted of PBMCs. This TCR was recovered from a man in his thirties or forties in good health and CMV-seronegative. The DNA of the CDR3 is TGTGCCTGGAGTGTACGACTCACCGGCACTGAAGCTTTCTTT. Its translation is CAWSVRLTGTEAFF.